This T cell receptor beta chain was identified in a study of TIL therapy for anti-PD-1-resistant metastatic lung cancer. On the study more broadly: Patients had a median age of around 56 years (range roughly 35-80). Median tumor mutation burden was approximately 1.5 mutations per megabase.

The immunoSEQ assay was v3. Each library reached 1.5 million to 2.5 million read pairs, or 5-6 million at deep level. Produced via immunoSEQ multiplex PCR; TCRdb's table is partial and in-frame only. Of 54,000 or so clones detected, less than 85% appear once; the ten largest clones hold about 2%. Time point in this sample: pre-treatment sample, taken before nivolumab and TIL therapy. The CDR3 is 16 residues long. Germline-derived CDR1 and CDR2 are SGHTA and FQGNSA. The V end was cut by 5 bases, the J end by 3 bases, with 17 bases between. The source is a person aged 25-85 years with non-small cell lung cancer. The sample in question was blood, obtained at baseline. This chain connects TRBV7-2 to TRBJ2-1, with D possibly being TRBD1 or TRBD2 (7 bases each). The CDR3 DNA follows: TGTGCCAGCAGCCCCCAGGGGGGGGGAGGCTACAATGAGCAGTTCTTC. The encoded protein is CASSPQGGGGYNEQFF.